These 5 T cell receptor beta chains came from one sample sequenced in a study of CD8 T cells in Susac syndrome. Random hexamers were used to reverse transcribe the RNA input (0.5 to 1 ug). Using its own MiXCR run on the immunoSEQ multiplex PCR reads, TCRdb lists one record per CDR3 protein. The sample contains under 95,000 distinct CDR3 sequences, over 90% of which appear only once. Sequencing used CD4+ T cells from PBMCs. The source is a human donor with Susac syndrome.

For the CDR3, the DNA is TGTGCCTGGAGAGGGGTAGGGTGGAACACCGGGGAGCTGTTTTTT. This codes for CAWRGVGWNTGELFF. The chain uses TRBV30 and TRBJ2-2; D is possibly TRBD1 (5 bases). Looked up from germline, CDR1 is GTSNPN and CDR2 is SVGIG (reference sequence). V was cut by 3 bases and J by 1 base, with 12 bases left in between. CDR3 length equals 15 residues.

The chain employs TRBV12-3 or TRBV12-4 and TRBJ2-1; D unclear. V dropped 6 bases and J dropped 9 bases, with 15 bases sitting between them. The CDR3 spans 13 residues. CDR3 amino acids: CASSRSGSGEQFF. In nucleotides, the CDR3 is TGTGCCAGCAGCCGAAGTGGGTCTGGTGAGCAGTTCTTC.

The V and J genes are TRBV14 and TRBJ2-7; tentatively, D is TRBD2 (6 bases). This CDR3 region has 15 residues. V was clipped by 1 base and J by 4 bases, with 14 bases between them. Germline V lookup: CDR1 SGHDN, CDR2 FVKESK. Written as DNA, the CDR3 is TGTGCCAGCAGCCAAGCCGGGACTGCCTTGTACGAGCAGTACTTC. Translated, it gives CASSQAGTALYEQYF.

The rearrangement joins TRBV19 to TRBJ2-5, with 9 bases identical to TRBD2. Looked up from germline, CDR1 is LNHDA and CDR2 is SQIVND (reference sequence). The V and J ends lost 3 bases and 1 base, in that order; junction bases with no gene match: 3. The CDR3 consists of 15 residues. Here the CDR3 DNA reads TGTGCCAGTAGTATCCGGCGGGGGGGCCAAGAGACCCAGTACTTC. It yields the protein CASSIRRGGQETQYF.

This chain connects TRBV28 to TRBJ1-3; D remains ambiguous. In germline, CDR1 is MDHEN, CDR2 SYDVKM. The CDR3 covers 13 residues. V was shortened by 2 bases and J by 4 bases, with 6 bases between the two germline ends. The CDR3 protein is CASSLGDGNTIYF. The CDR3 DNA follows: TGTGCCAGCAGTTTAGGAGACGGAAACACCATATATTTT.